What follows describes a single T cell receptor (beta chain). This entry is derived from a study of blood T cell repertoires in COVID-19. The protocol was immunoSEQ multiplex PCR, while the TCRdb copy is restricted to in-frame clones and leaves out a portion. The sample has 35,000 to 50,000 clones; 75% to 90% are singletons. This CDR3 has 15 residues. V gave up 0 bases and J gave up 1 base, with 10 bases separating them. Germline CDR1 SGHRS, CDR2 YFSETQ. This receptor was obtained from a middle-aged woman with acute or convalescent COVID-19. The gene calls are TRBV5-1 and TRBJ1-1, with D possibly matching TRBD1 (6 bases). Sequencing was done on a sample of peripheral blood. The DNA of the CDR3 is TGCGCCAGCAGCTTGGATGGCAGGGGGAACACTGAAGCTTTCTTT. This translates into CASSLDGRGNTEAFF.